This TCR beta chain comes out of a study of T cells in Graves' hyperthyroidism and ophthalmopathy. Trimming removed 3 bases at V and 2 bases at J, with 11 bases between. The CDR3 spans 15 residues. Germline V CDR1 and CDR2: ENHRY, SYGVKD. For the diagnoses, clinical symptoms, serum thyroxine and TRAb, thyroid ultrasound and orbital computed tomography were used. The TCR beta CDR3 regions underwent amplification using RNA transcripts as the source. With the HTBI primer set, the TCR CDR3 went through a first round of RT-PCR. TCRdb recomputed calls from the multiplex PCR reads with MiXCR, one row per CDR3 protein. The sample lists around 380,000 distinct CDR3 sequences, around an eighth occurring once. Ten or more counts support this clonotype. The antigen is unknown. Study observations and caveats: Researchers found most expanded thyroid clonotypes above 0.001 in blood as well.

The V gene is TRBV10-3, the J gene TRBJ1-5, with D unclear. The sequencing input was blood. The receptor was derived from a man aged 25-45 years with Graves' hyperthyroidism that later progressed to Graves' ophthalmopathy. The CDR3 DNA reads TGTGCCATCAGTGACCCCGAAACTGGCAATCAGCCCCAGCATTTT. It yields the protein CAISDPETGNQPQHF.